The 30 T cell receptor beta chains in this list originate from one sample, sequenced in a study of molecular identifiers for immune sequencing clone quantification. In TCRdb, the PCR reads were re-called with MiXCR into one record per CDR3 protein. Here the sample spans just under 650,000 distinct CDR3 sequences, 15% to 20% being singletons. The sample consisted of naive CD8+ T cells from blood, with Jurkat cell RNA spiked in. Specified subset: FACS-sorted CD8+CD4-CCR7+CD45RA+ naive T cells. The receptors derive from a human donor in good health. Some libraries in this study had Jurkat cell RNA spiked in.

This clonotype was counted between two and nine times. The chain is built from TRBV10-3 and TRBJ2-7; D is ambiguous. This CDR3 has 13 amino acids. Per germline, CDR1 ENHRY and CDR2 SYGVKD. V lost 6 bases, J lost 2 bases, and 11 bases lay in between. CDR3 region: CAIRDGGTYEQYF. The DNA for the CDR3 is TGTGCCATCAGGGACGGTGGAACCTACGAGCAGTACTTC.

Points on this clonotype: At one end, the junction sequence differs from germline, possibly due to a read error. The chain is built from TRBV19 and TRBJ2-1, with TRBD2 identical over 7 bases. Germline values: CDR1 LNHDA, CDR2 SQIVND (reference sequence). The CDR3 has 15 amino acids. This chain's CDR3 is CASSYGGSYYNDQFF. CDR3 bases: TGTGCCAGTTCTTACGGCGGGAGCTACTACAATGATCAGTTCTTC.

The table lists this clonotype with a few counts. A read error is possible here, since a much larger clone lies one base away. This is likely a read error, given that the CDR3 carries no conserved phenylalanine or tryptophan at its end. The gene calls are TRBV4-1 and TRBJ2-1; D remains ambiguous. V lost 5 bases and J 8 bases, leaving 7 bases between the germline ends. The CDR3 is made up of 11 amino acids. Per the germline V gene, CDR1 is MGHRA and CDR2 is YSYEKL. The CDR3 is CASSSADEQFS. DNA for the CDR3: TGCGCCAGCAGCAGCGCGGATGAGCAGTTCTCC.

This clonotype was seen ten or more times. This chain connects TRBV5-6 to TRBJ2-7; D may correspond to TRBD1 or TRBD2 (5 bases each). Germline CDR1 reads SGHDT; CDR2 reads YYEEEE. V lost 0 bases and J lost 6, with 16 bases in between. The length of the CDR3 is 15 residues. The CDR3, as DNA: TGTGCCAGCAGCTTGGTACGGGGACCGGGCGTCGAGCAGTACTTC. This encodes CASSLVRGPGVEQYF.

This clonotype was counted at least ten times. The V call is TRBV6-6, the J call TRBJ1-4; no reliable D call. Per germline, CDR1 MNHNY and CDR2 SVGAGI (reference sequence). The CDR3 extends over 13 amino acids. V was trimmed by 10 bases and J by 2 bases, leaving 11 bases between them. The CDR3 DNA reads TGTGCCACCAGGAGGGCTACTAATGAAAAACTGTTTTTT. Protein sequence: CATRRATNEKLFF.

Details on this clonotype: A much larger clone differs by one base, so this may be a read error. This chain connects TRBV5-1 to TRBJ1-1, with 11 bases lining up with TRBD1. The germline gives CDR1 SGHRS, CDR2 YFSETQ. This CDR3 region has 15 residues. The CDR3 nucleotides read TGCGCCAGCAGCACAGGGACAGGGGGTGACACTGAAGCTCTCTTT. The encoded protein is CASSTGTGGDTEALF.

The genes are TRBV4-1 and TRBJ2-7; 11 bases fit TRBD2. Germline CDR1 is MGHRA and CDR2 is YSYEKL. V gave up 2 bases and J gave up 2 bases; unmatched junction bases: 5. CDR3 length: 16 amino acids. CDR3 region: CASSQQMTSGAYEQYF. DNA for the CDR3: TGCGCCAGCAGCCAACAGATGACTAGCGGGGCCTACGAGCAGTACTTC.

The table lists this clonotype with a few counts. The rearrangement links TRBV4-1 to TRBJ1-4; TRBD1 might be the D (5 bases). The CDR3 sequence is 16 residues long. Trimming removed 0 bases from V and 5 bases from J, with 13 bases in between. Germline V gene data show CDR1 as MGHRA and CDR2 as YSYEKL. DNA of the CDR3: TGCGCCAGCAGCCAAGAATCCGGCAGGGTGAATGAAAAACTGTTTTTT. Translation: CASSQESGRVNEKLFF.

This clonotype was recorded only once. This sequence may be a read error, since a much larger clone differs from it by one base. V and J are TRBV4-3 and TRBJ2-6; either TRBD1 or TRBD2 may supply D (6 bases each). The CDR3 is made up of 15 amino acids. Germline V CDR1 and CDR2: LGHNA, YSLEER. The chain's CDR3 is CAGSQDKGGANVLTF. Written as DNA, the CDR3 is TGCGCCGGCAGCCAAGATAAGGGGGGAGCCAACGTCCTGACTTTC.

This clonotype showed up many times. The V call is TRBV7-2, the J call TRBJ1-6, with D maybe TRBD1 (5 bases). The CDR3 is 15 residues long. Per the germline V gene, CDR1 is SGHTA and CDR2 is FQGNSA. The germline V and J ends were trimmed by 4 bases and 7 bases, with 14 bases remaining between them. CDR3 nucleotide sequence: TGTGCCAGCAGCTCAATCCGGGGCAGGAATTCACCCCTCCACTTT. Residues: CASSSIRGRNSPLHF. The full variable domain, in which reference TRBV7-2 and TRBJ1-6 provide the parts outside the CDR3, is GAGVSQSPSNKVTEKGKDVELRCDPISGHTALYWYRQSLGQGLEFLIYFQGNSAPDKSGLPSDRFSAERTGGSVSTLTIQRTQQEDSAVYLCASSSIRGRNSPLHFGNGTRLTVT.

Many counts were recorded for this clonotype. The chain is built from TRBV13 and TRBJ2-5; the D is unclear. Trimming left V 7 bases short and J 4 bases short, with 16 bases between. Germline loops: CDR1 PRHDT, CDR2 FYEKMQ (reference sequence). The CDR3 covers 14 residues. In nucleotides, the CDR3 is TGTGCCAGCACTATTGTAGGGTCCCCAGAGACCCAGTACTTC. Protein sequence: CASTIVGSPETQYF.

This clonotype was counted a few times. V and J are TRBV4-1 and TRBJ1-4; D is undetermined. Germline values: CDR1 MGHRA, CDR2 YSYEKL. V lost 1 base to trimming and J lost 8 bases, with 17 bases between them. CDR3 length: 16 residues. CDR3 sequence: CASSQAEATVGEKLFF. In DNA form, the CDR3 reads TGCGCCAGCAGCCAAGCGGAAGCCACGGTGGGCGAAAAACTGTTTTTT.

The chain links TRBV6-5 to TRBJ1-4; no reliable D call. V was pared by 0 bases and J by 5 bases, with 7 bases between. The CDR3 extends over 14 amino acids. Germline values: CDR1 MNHEY, CDR2 SVGAGI. The DNA of the CDR3 is TGTGCCAGCAGTTACTCTGTGGGAAATGAAAAACTGTTTTTT. It codes for CASSYSVGNEKLFF.

A remark on this clonotype: The germline gene is not matched at one end of the junction; a read error may be the cause. The gene calls are TRBV13 and TRBJ2-7, with D possibly matching TRBD1 (6 bases). The CDR3 length is 14 residues. CDR1 and CDR2 (germline): PRHDT, FYEKMQ (reference sequence). CDR3 sequence: CASSRRTVPYERYF. CDR3 in DNA: TGTGCCAGCAGCAGACGGACAGTTCCCTACGAGCGGTACTTC. Full variable domain (remainder filled in from reference TRBV13 and TRBJ2-7): AAGVIQSPRHLIKEKRETATLKCYPIPRHDTVYWYQQGPGQDPQFLISFYEKMQSDKGSIPDRFSAQQFSDYHSELNMSSLELGDSALYFCASSRRTVPYERYFGPGTRLTVT.

This clonotype was recorded at least ten times. CDR3 coding DNA: TGTGCCAGCAGCCATTACAGGGGAGGCAATCAGCCCCAGCATTTT. Amino acids: CASSHYRGGNQPQHF. The genes are TRBV4-2 and TRBJ1-5, with 7 bases lining up with TRBD1. Trimming removed 3 bases from V and 2 bases from J; junction bases left unmatched: 4. CDR1 is LGHNA and CDR2 is YNFKEQ in the germline V gene. The CDR3 is 15 residues long.

In this sample, this clonotype turned up many times. J is TRBJ2-1 and V is TRBV24-1, with a tentative D call TRBD1 (6 bases). The CDR3 consists of 16 residues. V was clipped by 2 bases and J by 6 bases, with 16 bases between them. Germline loops: CDR1 KGHDR, CDR2 SFDVKD. The CDR3 is CATSDSTSTGRNEQFF. As DNA, the CDR3 is TGTGCCACCAGTGATTCCACGTCCACAGGGCGCAATGAGCAGTTCTTC.

This clonotype was picked up a small number of times. The rearrangement links TRBV4-3 to TRBJ2-3; D unresolved. Germline V lookup: CDR1 LGHNA, CDR2 YSLEER. The V and J ends lost 0 bases and 12 bases respectively, with 16 bases between them. The length of the CDR3 is 14 residues. The CDR3 sequence is CASSQDISANEQYF. In DNA form, the CDR3 reads TGCGCCAGCAGCCAAGATATCTCGGCTAATGAACAGTATTTT.

Concerning this clonotype itself: A read error is possible here, since a much larger clone lies one base away. The chain couples TRBV7-8 to TRBJ2-7; 7 nucleotides align to TRBD2. In germline, CDR1 is SGHVS, CDR2 FQNEAQ. This CDR3 has 14 amino acids. The CDR3 spells CASGDLRRDYGQYF. The CDR3 nucleotides are TGTGCCAGCGGGGATTTAAGGAGGGACTACGGGCAGTACTTC.

There are many counts of this clonotype. The chain combines TRBV29-1 with TRBJ2-3, with a possible D match to TRBD2 (6 bases). CDR3 length: 15 amino acids. Trimming removed 3 bases at V and 3 bases at J, with 16 bases between. CDR1 is SQVTM and CDR2 is ANQGSEA in the germline V gene. CDR3 bases: TGCAGCGTTGATCGCGCGGGATATAGAACAGATACGCAGTATTTT. Translating it yields CSVDRAGYRTDTQYF.

At least ten counts were recorded for this clonotype. The chain recombines TRBV5-6 with TRBJ1-5, with D possibly matching TRBD1 (5 bases). Germline assignment: CDR1 SGHDT and CDR2 YYEEEE. Trimming left V 3 bases short and J 4 bases short, with 11 bases between. This CDR3 has 14 amino acids. CDR3 protein: CASSWGRRNQPQHF. The CDR3 region has the DNA TGTGCCAGCAGCTGGGGGAGGAGGAATCAGCCCCAGCATTTT.

This clonotype was observed many times. The CDR3, as DNA: TGCGCCAGCAGCCAATTGGTACAGGGAACCGCGAATGAGCAGTTCTTC. Encoded protein: CASSQLVQGTANEQFF. This chain links TRBV4-3 with TRBJ2-1, with D possibly TRBD1 on 6 matching bases. This CDR3 has 16 residues. The germline V and J ends were trimmed by 2 bases and 7 bases, with 18 bases remaining between them. Germline V gene sequence: CDR1 LGHNA, CDR2 YSLEER.

The sample holds a few counts of this clonotype. The genes are TRBV5-1 and TRBJ1-1; D is perhaps TRBD1 (5 bases). V shed 4 bases and J shed 1 base, with 17 bases lying between them. CDR1 is SGHRS, CDR2 YFSETQ, per germline. CDR3 size: 16 residues. The CDR3 coding sequence is TGCGCCAGCAGCCCTCGAGACAGAGCTTCGAACACTGAAGCTTTCTTT. Translation gives CASSPRDRASNTEAFF.

This clonotype was detected ten times or more. V and J are TRBV19 and TRBJ1-5, with D hard to call. The ends were cut back, 7 bases at V and 0 bases at J, with 7 bases in the middle. CDR1 is LNHDA and CDR2 is SQIVND in the germline V gene (reference sequence). This CDR3 spans 13 amino acids. The CDR3 DNA reads as TGTGCCAGTATGTTGGGTAGCAATCAGCCCCAGCATTTT. Translated, it gives CASMLGSNQPQHF.

A note on this clonotype: A much larger clonotype is one base distant, so this may be a read error. The chain recombines TRBV2 with TRBJ1-3; D not certain. V was cut by 8 bases and J by 0 bases, with 14 bases left in between. The CDR3 extends over 15 amino acids. Germline V gene data show CDR1 as SNHLY and CDR2 as FYNNEI. The CDR3 DNA sequence: TGTGCCAGCGCTGGAGGGCCCTACTCTGGAAACACCATATATTTT. Its protein is CASAGGPYSGNTIYF.

This clonotype was observed many times. The V gene is TRBV4-3, the J gene TRBJ2-5; D is unclear. Germline lookup yields CDR1 LGHNA and CDR2 YSLEER. With 0 bases removed from V and 0 bases from J, the gap between germline ends came to 8 bases. CDR3 length: 15 amino acids. The CDR3 loop is CASSQDLGYQETQYF. The CDR3, as DNA: TGCGCCAGCAGCCAAGATTTAGGGTACCAAGAGACCCAGTACTTC.

Concerning this clonotype itself: A much larger clone sits a single nucleotide away, making a read error possible. V is TRBV3-1 and J is TRBJ1-1; no firm D call. The CDR3 sequence is 17 residues long. The germline V gene has CDR1 LGHDT and CDR2 YNNKEL (reference sequence). The CDR3 here is CASSQVFRYGPNTEAYF. The CDR3 nucleotides are TGTGCCAGCAGCCAAGTGTTTCGGTATGGCCCTAACACTGAAGCTTACTTT.

This clonotype was observed a handful of times. A much larger clone differs from this one at a single base, so this may be a read error. The chain combines TRBV2 with TRBJ2-7, with D perhaps matching TRBD1 (5 bases). This CDR3 spans 15 amino acids. Looked up from germline, CDR1 is SNHLY and CDR2 is FYNNEI. CDR3 DNA: TGTGCCAGCAGTGAGTCAGGGCCAAGCTCCTACGGGCAGTACTTC. It codes for CASSESGPSSYGQYF.

This clonotype was observed at least ten times. This sequence joins TRBV19 and TRBJ2-3; D is ambiguous. The CDR3 loop spans 15 amino acids. Deletions cut 6 bases from V and 0 bases from J, with 13 bases between. Germline V gene lookup returns CDR1 LNHDA and CDR2 SQIVND (reference sequence). CDR3 protein: CASRSRGTSTDTQYF. The CDR3 region has the DNA TGTGCCAGTAGATCTCGCGGAACTAGCACAGATACGCAGTATTTT.

The rearrangement joins TRBV4-1 to TRBJ1-6; the match to TRBD1 covers 9 bases. Trimming at V came to 3 bases and at J to 13 bases, leaving 10 bases not matched to a gene. The V gene's germline CDR1 is MGHRA and CDR2 YSYEKL. The CDR3 covers 15 residues. CDR3 in amino acids: CASSQGTGTGFPLHF. The DNA of the CDR3 is TGCGCCAGCAGCCAGGGAACCGGGACAGGGTTTCCCCTCCACTTT.

This clonotype was detected a few times. V and J are TRBV2 and TRBJ1-1; maybe TRBD1 (5 bases). Trimming removed 7 bases at V and 0 bases at J, with 15 bases between. The V gene's germline CDR1 is SNHLY and CDR2 FYNNEI. The CDR3 has 15 amino acids. CDR3 amino acids: CASTKGTKVNTEAFF. In DNA form, the CDR3 reads TGTGCCAGCACGAAAGGGACCAAAGTGAACACTGAAGCTTTCTTT.